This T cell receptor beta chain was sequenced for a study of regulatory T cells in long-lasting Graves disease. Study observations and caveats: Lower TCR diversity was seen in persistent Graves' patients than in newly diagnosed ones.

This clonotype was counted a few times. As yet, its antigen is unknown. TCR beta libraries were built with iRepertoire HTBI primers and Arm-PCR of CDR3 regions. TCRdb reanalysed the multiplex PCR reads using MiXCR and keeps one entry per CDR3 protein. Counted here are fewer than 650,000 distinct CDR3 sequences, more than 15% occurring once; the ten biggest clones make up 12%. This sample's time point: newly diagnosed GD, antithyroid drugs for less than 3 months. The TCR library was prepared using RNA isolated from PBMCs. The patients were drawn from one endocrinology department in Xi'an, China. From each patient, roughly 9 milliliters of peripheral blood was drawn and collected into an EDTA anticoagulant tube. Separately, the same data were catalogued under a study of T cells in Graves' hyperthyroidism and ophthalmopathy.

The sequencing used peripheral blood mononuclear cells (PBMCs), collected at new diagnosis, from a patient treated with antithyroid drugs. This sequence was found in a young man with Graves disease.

CDR3 sequence (DNA): TGTGCCAGCACCGCGACAGGGTTTGAAAACACCATATATTTT. This translates into CASTATGFENTIYF. This rearrangement joins TRBV12-3 or TRBV12-4 to TRBJ1-3; 7 bases line up with TRBD1. This CDR3 region has 14 residues. The J segment lost 6 bases and the V segment lost 7 bases, leaving 9 bases of the junction unmatched.